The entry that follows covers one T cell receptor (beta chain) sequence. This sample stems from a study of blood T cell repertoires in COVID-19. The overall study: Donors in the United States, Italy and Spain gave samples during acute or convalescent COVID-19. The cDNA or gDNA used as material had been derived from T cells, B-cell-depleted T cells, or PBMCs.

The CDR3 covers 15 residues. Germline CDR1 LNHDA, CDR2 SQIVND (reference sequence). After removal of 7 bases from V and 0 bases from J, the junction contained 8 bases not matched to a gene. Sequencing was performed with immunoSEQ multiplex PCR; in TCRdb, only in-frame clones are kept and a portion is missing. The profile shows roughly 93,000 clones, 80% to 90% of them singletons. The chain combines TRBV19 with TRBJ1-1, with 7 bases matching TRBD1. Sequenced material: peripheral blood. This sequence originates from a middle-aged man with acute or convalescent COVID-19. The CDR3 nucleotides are TGTGCCAGTACTCAAACCGGGACAGTGAACACTGAAGCTTTCTTT. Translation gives CASTQTGTVNTEAFF. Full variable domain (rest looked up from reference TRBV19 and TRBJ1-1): DGGITQSPKYLFRKEGQNVTLSCEQNLNHDAMYWYRQDPGQGLRLIYYSQIVNDFQKGDIAEGYSVSREKKESFPLTVTSAQKNPTAFYLCASTQTGTVNTEAFFGQGTRLTVV.